One and the same sample provided the 17 T cell receptor beta chains below, sequenced in a study of cytomegalovirus exposure and HLA in healthy donors. PCR was performed using 60 Vbeta and 13 Jbeta primers. TCRdb's copy holds only in-frame clones and misses some; the assay was immunoSEQ multiplex PCR. The repertoire holds 120,000 or so clones, with more than 70% as singletons. Sequencing was done on a sample of PBMCs. These TCRs come from a human donor in good health.

The CDR3 DNA reads TGTGCCAGCAGCTTTACCAGGGAGGGCGAGCAGTACTTC. Translating it yields CASSFTREGEQYF. The chain recombines TRBV7-8 with TRBJ2-5, with 7 bases matching TRBD2. TRBJ2-7 explains the end of the DNA better; the J call may be wrong. CDR3 size: 13 residues. Germline V gene data show CDR1 as SGHVS and CDR2 as FQNEAQ.

The gene calls are TRBV4-1 and TRBJ1-4; D uncertain. Trimming cost V 3 bases and J 7 bases, with 18 bases left between them. The CDR3 consists of 16 residues. Germline CDR1 MGHRA, CDR2 YSYEKL. The chain's CDR3 is CASSHTSGGRTEKLFF. The CDR3 coding sequence is TGCGCCAGCAGCCACACGTCCGGAGGCAGGACTGAAAAACTGTTTTTT.

V gene TRBV27 combines with J gene TRBJ2-7; tentatively, D is TRBD1 (5 bases). Germline CDR1 MNHEY, CDR2 SMNVEV (reference sequence). This CDR3 spans 13 amino acids. V was clipped by 3 bases and J by 3 bases, with 9 bases between them. Here the CDR3 reads CASSFRDYYEQYF. CDR3 in DNA: TGTGCCAGCAGTTTCAGGGATTACTACGAGCAGTACTTC.

This chain uses TRBV27 with TRBJ2-5, with D tentatively TRBD1 (5 bases). Trimming pared 3 bases from V and 9 bases from J, leaving 17 bases between. The germline gives CDR1 MNHEY, CDR2 SMNVEV (reference sequence). The CDR3 is 14 amino acids. The DNA of the CDR3 is TGTGCCAGCAGTTTGTTTCTACAGGCTGGGGCCCAGTACTTC. It codes for CASSLFLQAGAQYF.

V and J are TRBV10-3 and TRBJ2-7; TRBD1 matches at 12 bases. Germline assignment: CDR1 ENHRY and CDR2 SYGVKD. The CDR3 has 13 residues. The ends lost 8 bases at V and 6 bases at J; junction bases unmatched: 5. The CDR3, as DNA: TGTGCCATCTCCGGGACAGGGGGCTTCGAGCAGTACTTC. It is translated as CAISGTGGFEQYF.

The chain is built from TRBV6-5 and TRBJ1-6; TRBD1 aligns across 7 bases. There are 15 residues in the CDR3. CDR1 MNHEY and CDR2 SVGAGI come from the germline V gene. V lost 4 bases and J lost 6; bases outside the gene matches: 6. CDR3 sequence (DNA): TGTGCCAGCAGTTCTACGGGACAGCTTAATTCACCCCTCCACTTT. The encoded protein is CASSSTGQLNSPLHF.

This sequence joins TRBV13 and TRBJ2-3; 10 bases are a match to TRBD1. The CDR3 has 16 amino acids. Germline trimming cut 5 bases from V and 2 bases from J; bases unmatched to any gene: 7. The germline CDR1 and CDR2 sequences are PRHDT and FYEKMQ (reference sequence). CDR3 amino acids: CASSEGTGDYTDTQYF. The CDR3 nucleotides read TGTGCCAGCAGCGAGGGGACAGGGGATTACACAGATACGCAGTATTTT. Together with reference TRBV13 and TRBJ2-3, the CDR3 gives the full variable domain: AAGVIQSPRHLIKEKRETATLKCYPIPRHDTVYWYQQGPGQDPQFLISFYEKMQSDKGSIPDRFSAQQFSDYHSELNMSSLELGDSALYFCASSEGTGDYTDTQYFGPGTRLTVL.

This clone was seen a handful of times. A junction end diverges from the germline sequence, so it may reflect a read error. In nucleotides, the CDR3 is TGCAGTGCGGGAGGACAGGGCGTAGTGCTCTTC. Translation gives CSAGGQGVVLF. This sequence joins TRBV20-1 and TRBJ1-2; 8 nucleotides agree with TRBD1. The CDR3 consists of 11 residues. CDR1 and CDR2 (germline): DFQATT, SNEGSKA (reference sequence).

This clone has only one observation. V gene TRBV7-9 combines with J gene TRBJ2-2; TRBD2 matches at 8 bases. Per germline, CDR1 SEHNR and CDR2 FQNEAQ (reference sequence). CDR3 length: 17 amino acids. The ends lost 3 bases at V and 0 bases at J; junction bases unmatched: 6. The CDR3 bases are TGTGCCAGCAGCTTTTACCAGCGGGGGTCGAACACCGGGGAGCTGTTTTTT. Translating gives CASSFYQRGSNTGELFF.

V gene TRBV6-4 combines with J gene TRBJ1-6; a weak D match, TRBD1 (6 bases). Germline CDR1 and CDR2: MRHNA and SNTAGT. This CDR3 is built from 15 residues. V was cut by 5 bases and J by 9 bases, with 17 bases left in between. In DNA, the CDR3 is TGTGCCAGCAGTACCGGCGCAGGGGTGGGTTCACCCCTCCACTTT. Protein: CASSTGAGVGSPLHF.

The V and J genes are TRBV19 and TRBJ1-5; no reliable D call. V lost 2 bases and J 3 bases, leaving 14 bases between the germline ends. This CDR3 has 16 amino acids. The germline CDR1 and CDR2 sequences are LNHDA and SQIVND (reference sequence). The CDR3 sequence is CASSITTDDSNQPQHF. CDR3 coding DNA: TGTGCCAGTAGTATAACCACTGATGATTCCAATCAGCCCCAGCATTTT.

This clone was seen a single time. The chain is built from TRBV5-1 and TRBJ2-5, with D possibly matching TRBD2 (5 bases). Deletions cut 2 bases from V and 3 bases from J, with 11 bases between. CDR3 length: 14 residues. Germline CDR1 SGHRS, CDR2 YFSETQ. The CDR3: CASSLLGREETQYF. CDR3 nucleotides: TGCGCCAGCAGCTTACTAGGGAGAGAAGAGACCCAGTACTTC. Full variable domain (rest looked up from reference TRBV5-1 and TRBJ2-5): KAGVTQTPRYLIKTRGQQVTLSCSPISGHRSVSWYQQTPGQGLQFLFEYFSETQRNKGNFPGRFSGRQFSNSRSEMNVSTLELGDSALYLCASSLLGREETQYFGPGTRLLVL.

The chain joins TRBV5-5 to TRBJ1-5; TRBD1 matches at 7 bases. J lost 1 base, V lost 4 bases, and 5 bases had no gene match. Germline values: CDR1 SGHKS, CDR2 YYEKEE (reference sequence). The CDR3 consists of 15 residues. CDR3 sequence: CASSEGAWSNQPQHF. In DNA form, the CDR3 reads TGTGCCAGCAGCGAGGGGGCTTGGAGCAATCAGCCCCAGCATTTT.

The chain couples TRBV5-1 to TRBJ1-5; perhaps TRBD1 as D (5 bases). The germline V and J ends were trimmed by 0 bases and 1 base, with 8 bases remaining between them. CDR1 and CDR2 from the germline V gene are SGHRS and YFSETQ. The CDR3 runs 15 residues. The CDR3 is CASSLVAGSNQPQHF. For the CDR3, the DNA is TGCGCCAGCAGCTTGGTCGCAGGGAGCAATCAGCCCCAGCATTTT.

This rearrangement joins TRBV5-4 to TRBJ1-2, with TRBD1 identical over 10 bases. CDR1 and CDR2 from the germline V gene are SGHNT and YYREEE (reference sequence). The CDR3 totals 14 residues. Unmatched junction bases numbered 5, after V lost 4 bases and J lost 5 bases. CDR3 bases: TGTGCCAGCAGCCCCGGGACAGGGGAATATGGCTACACCTTC. Translation: CASSPGTGEYGYTF. The variable domain in full, with the rest retrieved from reference TRBV5-4 and TRBJ1-2, is ETGVTQSPTHLIKTRGQQVTLRCSSQSGHNTVSWYQQALGQGPQFIFQYYREEENGRGNFPPRFSGLQFPNYSSELNVNALELDDSALYLCASSPGTGEYGYTFGSGTRLTVV.

The rearrangement uses TRBV12-5 and TRBJ1-5; no definite D call. Germline V lookup: CDR1 LGHNT, CDR2 FRNRAP. The CDR3 totals 16 residues. V lost 0 bases and J lost 0, with 9 bases in between. For the CDR3, the DNA is TGTGCTAGTGGTTTGGTAACTTCCCTTAGCAATCAGCCCCAGCATTTT. Its translation: CASGLVTSLSNQPQHF.

The chain recombines TRBV19 with TRBJ1-2; possibly TRBD1 for D (6 bases). Trimming removed 0 bases from V and 4 bases from J, with 18 bases in between. CDR3 length: 17 amino acids. Germline-derived CDR1 and CDR2 are LNHDA and SQIVND (reference sequence). The chain's CDR3 is CASSIDVGGGAIYGYTF. The CDR3 bases are TGTGCCAGTAGTATAGATGTTGGCGGGGGCGCGATCTATGGCTACACCTTC. The full variable domain, its missing parts supplied by reference TRBV19 and TRBJ1-2, is DGGITQSPKYLFRKEGQNVTLSCEQNLNHDAMYWYRQDPGQGLRLIYYSQIVNDFQKGDIAEGYSVSREKKESFPLTVTSAQKNPTAFYLCASSIDVGGGAIYGYTFGSGTRLTVV.